The clone carrying this TCR beta chain has more than one count but fewer than ten. The sample originates from a study of cytomegalovirus exposure and HLA in healthy donors. The PCR contained 60 Vbeta and 13 Jbeta primers. Here immunoSEQ multiplex PCR was the method, and the copy in TCRdb shows in-frame clones only, minus some. The sample holds roughly 36,000 clones, around two thirds seen once. CDR3 size: 15 residues. Germline assignment: CDR1 MNHEY and CDR2 SVGAGI. V shed 6 bases, J shed 4 bases, and the junction held 8 bases outside the gene matches. This clonotype originated in a man younger than 45 in good health and CMV-seronegative. This chain links TRBV6-5 with TRBJ2-2; 7 positions agree with TRBD2. Sequenced material: PBMCs. The CDR3 sequence is CASSRGREGTGELFF. The CDR3 nucleotides read TGTGCCAGCAGCCGAGGGAGGGAGGGCACCGGGGAGCTGTTTTTT.